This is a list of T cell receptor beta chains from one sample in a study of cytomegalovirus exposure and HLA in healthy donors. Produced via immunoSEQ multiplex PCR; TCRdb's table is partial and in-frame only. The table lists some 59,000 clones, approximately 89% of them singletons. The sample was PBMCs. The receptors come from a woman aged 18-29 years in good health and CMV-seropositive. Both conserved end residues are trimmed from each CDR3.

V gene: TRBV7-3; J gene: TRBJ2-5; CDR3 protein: ASSLGSGGGETQY
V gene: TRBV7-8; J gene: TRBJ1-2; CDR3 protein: ASSSTGTGTWAYGYT
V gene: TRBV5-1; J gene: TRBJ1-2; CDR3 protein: ASSLVEGGYT
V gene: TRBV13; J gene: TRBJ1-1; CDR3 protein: ASSVAGGRNTEAF
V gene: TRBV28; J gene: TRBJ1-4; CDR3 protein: ASSEAGTAKKKLF
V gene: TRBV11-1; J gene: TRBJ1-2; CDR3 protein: ASSPIDRGSYGYT
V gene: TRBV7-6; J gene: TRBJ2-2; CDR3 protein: ASSSRTGLTGELF
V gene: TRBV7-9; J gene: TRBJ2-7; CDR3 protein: ASSFGPAGYEQY
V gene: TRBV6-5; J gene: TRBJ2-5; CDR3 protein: ASSRYRGVLETQY
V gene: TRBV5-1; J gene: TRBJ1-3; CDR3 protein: ASSLGASAGNTIY
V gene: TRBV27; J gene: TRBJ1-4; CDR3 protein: ASSFGVSSEKLF
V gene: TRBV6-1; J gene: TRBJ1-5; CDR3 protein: ASRQVNNQPQH
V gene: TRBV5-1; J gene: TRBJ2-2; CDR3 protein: ASSSTGTGHYQTGELF
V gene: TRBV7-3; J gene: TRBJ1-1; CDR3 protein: ASSLKTGGGTEAF
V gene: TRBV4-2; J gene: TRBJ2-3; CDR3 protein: ASSQDPGGRTDTQY
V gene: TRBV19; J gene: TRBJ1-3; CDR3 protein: ASSGRRHSGNTIY
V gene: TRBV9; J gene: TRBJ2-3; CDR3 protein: ASSHALRADTQY
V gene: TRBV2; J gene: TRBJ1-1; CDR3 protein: ASSEPSMNTEAF
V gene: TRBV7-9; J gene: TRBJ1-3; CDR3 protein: ASSSSPQGRTIY
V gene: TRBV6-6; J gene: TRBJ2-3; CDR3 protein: ASSYSETSTDTQY
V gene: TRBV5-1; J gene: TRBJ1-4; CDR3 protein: ASSLEGGASATNEKLF
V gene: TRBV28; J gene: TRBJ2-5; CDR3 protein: ASRGGTGGQWTQY
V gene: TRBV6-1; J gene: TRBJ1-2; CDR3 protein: ASSGRDRAHYGYT
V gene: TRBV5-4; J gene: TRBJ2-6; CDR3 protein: ASSLVGQGGGGANVLT
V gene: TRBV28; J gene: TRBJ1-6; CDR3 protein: ASSPPGTGNNSPLH
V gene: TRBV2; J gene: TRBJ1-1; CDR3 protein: ASSYSSEAF
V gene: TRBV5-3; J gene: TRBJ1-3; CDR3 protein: ARRSHAGGNTIY
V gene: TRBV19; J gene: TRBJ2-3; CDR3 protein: ASSTPEGADTQY
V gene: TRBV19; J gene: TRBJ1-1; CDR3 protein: ASSRQGTMNTEAF
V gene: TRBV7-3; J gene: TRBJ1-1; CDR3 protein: ASGRTGMNTEAF